This T cell receptor beta chain was captured in a study of T cell repertoires in cytomegalovirus infection. In the study overall: A matching HLA type, together with CMV infection, was signaled by public TCR beta signatures.

The CDR3 is made up of 16 amino acids. V shed 2 bases, J shed 8 bases, and the junction held 7 bases outside the gene matches. Germline loops: CDR1 LNHDA, CDR2 SQIVND (reference sequence). TCRdb recomputed calls from the reads with MiXCR, one row per CDR3 protein. Of approximately 350,000 distinct CDR3 sequences detected, about 35% appear once; the ten largest clones hold less than 15%. As to this clonotype: Its antigen is as yet unknown.

This specimen consisted of cultured PBMCs, obtained from culture after CMV antigen stimulation. The chain recombines TRBV19 with TRBJ2-1, with 12 bases aligning to TRBD2. This TCR came from a human donor in good health (CMV status not recorded). Some clones in this sample may be carry-over from other donors' samples. The CDR3 reads CASSITGTSGFYEQFF. The CDR3 nucleotides are TGTGCCAGTAGTATAACCGGGACTAGCGGGTTCTATGAGCAGTTCTTC.